In its sample, the clone carrying this T cell receptor (beta chain) was seen a few times. The antigen remains unidentified. These data come from a study of T cell repertoires in cytomegalovirus infection. Overall study results and limits: Cumulative frequency (of public TCR beta family members) identified carriers of CMV plus the relevant HLA.

TCRdb re-analysed the reads in MiXCR, keeping a single row per CDR3 protein. The sample holds some 800,000 distinct CDR3 sequences; around a third are singletons and the top ten take under 15%. The CDR3 has 13 residues. The V gene end was trimmed by 10 bases and the J gene end by 6 bases; junction bases not matched to a gene: 7. Sequencing was performed on cultured CD8+ T cells from PBMCs, taken from culture after CMV antigen stimulation. The chain combines TRBV12-3 or TRBV12-4 with TRBJ2-2; 8 positions match TRBD1. This TCR derives from a human donor in good health (CMV status not recorded). Some clones in this sample may be carry-over from other donors' samples. In DNA form, the CDR3 reads TGTGCCATCCGGCAGGGGGCCTCCGGGGAGCTGTTTTTT. Encoded protein: CAIRQGASGELFF.